These T cell receptor beta chains were read from a single sample in a study of cytomegalovirus exposure and HLA in healthy donors. Measured with immunoSEQ multiplex PCR; TCRdb has only the in-frame clones, and not every one. The sample has 200,000 or so clones, 75% to 85% seen once; the top ten hold around 0.38%. Sequencing was done on a sample of PBMCs. These receptors all come from a male donor in good health and CMV-seropositive. Each CDR3 is given without its conserved first and last residue. Some rows have no size entry. The others give once, few or many, or a class for an expanded clone.

cdr3_length	v_call	clone_size	j_call	cdr3_aa
13	TRBV11-3	-	TRBJ2-5	ASTHRDQGQETQY
13	TRBV6-6	-	TRBJ2-7	ASSYGLAGAYEQY
13	TRBV4-1	few	TRBJ1-1	ASSQDEYRVTEAF
15	TRBV18	-	TRBJ1-4	ASSPRGTVVTNEKLF
12	TRBV27	-	TRBJ2-7	VSSWYRGPYEQY
13	TRBV7-2	-	TRBJ1-1	ASRGEVVKGTEAF
12	TRBV18	once	TRBJ1-3	ASSPDSSGNTIY
14	TRBV9	-	TRBJ1-4	ASSTGIVGIVEKLF
10	TRBV6-5	-	TRBJ2-5	ASSYRERTQY
14	TRBV7-3	-	TRBJ1-3	ASSKSPQGSGNTIY
13	TRBV5-1	-	TRBJ2-5	ASSSRAGRAETQY
13	TRBV2	-	TRBJ2-2	ASSVSVANTGELF
15	TRBV27	-	TRBJ1-1	ASSLSNRGLLNTEAF
12	TRBV6-5	once	TRBJ1-2	ASSYSTGVRGYT
14	TRBV28	-	TRBJ2-7	ASTGGDITFTYEQY
9	TRBV5-4	-	TRBJ1-5	ASSFLQPQH
12	TRBV18	-	TRBJ2-3	ASSPTSVEDTQY
10	TRBV6-6	once	TRBJ2-7	ASSYSTGEQY
11	TRBV6-1	-	TRBJ2-7	ASSGPPFYEQY
13	TRBV30	-	TRBJ2-3	AWSVGATGSDTQY
12	TRBV5-4	-	TRBJ1-4	ASSDTGEDEKLF
9	TRBV2	-	TRBJ1-2	AIRTGNGYT
14	TRBV4-1	-	TRBJ1-5	ASSQNQAASNQPQH
13	TRBV6-5	few	TRBJ1-1	ASSGSQIMNTEAF
16	TRBV4-3	-	TRBJ2-1	ASSQDWREQPHYNEQF
10	TRBV11-1	-	TRBJ1-1	ASRGTANEAF
14	TRBV7-8	-	TRBJ2-2	ASSLGQTMNTGELF
14	TRBV6-1	-	TRBJ2-1	ASSEAIYSSYNEQF
11	TRBV7-9	-	TRBJ1-1	ASSWTRGSEAF
14	TRBV5-4	-	TRBJ1-2	ASSRGREGGDYGYT
13	TRBV6-5	-	TRBJ1-1	ASSILQGRRFEAF
14	TRBV5-6	-	TRBJ1-5	ASSFGGGGGNQPQH
12	TRBV7-2	-	TRBJ2-3	ASSLGGRSDTQY
9	TRBV20-1	once	TRBJ1-3	SVARGNTIY
14	TRBV5-1	-	TRBJ2-2	ASSAGLNANTGELF
16	TRBV4-1	-	TRBJ1-6	ASSQVRQGYSYNSPLH
15	TRBV4-1	-	TRBJ2-4	ASSQDDRLQNLNIQY
14	TRBV19	-	TRBJ2-3	ASSIGGGKGTDTQY
11	TRBV27	-	TRBJ2-5	ASSSLAQETQY
15	TRBV5-1	-	TRBJ2-3	ASSLGGQAWGTDTQY
12	TRBV28	few	TRBJ1-2	ASSFQGWGYGYT
14	TRBV11-3	few	TRBJ2-1	ASSLFASSGYNEQF
11	TRBV5-4	once	TRBJ1-1	ASSLQSNTEAF
15	TRBV4-1	few	TRBJ2-1	ASSQEASSGIYNEQF
13	TRBV29-1	-	TRBJ2-3	SVVYRTGGPDTQY
20	TRBV4-3	-	TRBJ1-1	ASSQVQNSIQGRILKNTEAF
12	TRBV7-2	few	TRBJ1-4	ASSFRQGSEKLF
12	TRBV19	-	TRBJ1-2	ASKAGQGVYGYT
12	TRBV7-6	-	TRBJ1-2	ASSRTQSHYGYT
13	TRBV30	-	TRBJ2-1	AWSVLSGRHNEQF
13	TRBV27	-	TRBJ2-1	ASSWGIDRVNEQF